Here is one TCR beta chain with its context. Its antigen is currently unknown. The CDR3 sequence is 14 residues long. The germline gives CDR1 SQVTM, CDR2 ANQGSEA. With V trimmed by 7 bases and J by 7 bases, 9 bases remained unmatched. For the second PCR, which ran for about 7 to 12 cycles, a sample-barcoded 5' primer and a J-beta primer mix were used. TCRdb reprocessed the 5' RACE reads via MiXCR and lists one record per CDR3 protein. The data show 600,000 to 1,000,000 distinct CDR3 sequences, roughly 50% seen once. This sample was included in a study of blood T cells in healthy people across ages. Study outcomes and limitations: The study lacked donor CMV status, which possibly confounded expanded clonotype changes.

Staff drew around 10 milliliters of peripheral blood from each donor. The genes are TRBV29-1 and TRBJ2-3, with 12 bases identical to TRBD2. The TCR comes from a man aged 30-40 years in good health. Sequencing used blood. The CDR3 DNA is TGCAGCGGAAACCTAGCGGGAGGGCCGAATACGCAGTATTTT. The encoded protein is CSGNLAGGPNTQYF.